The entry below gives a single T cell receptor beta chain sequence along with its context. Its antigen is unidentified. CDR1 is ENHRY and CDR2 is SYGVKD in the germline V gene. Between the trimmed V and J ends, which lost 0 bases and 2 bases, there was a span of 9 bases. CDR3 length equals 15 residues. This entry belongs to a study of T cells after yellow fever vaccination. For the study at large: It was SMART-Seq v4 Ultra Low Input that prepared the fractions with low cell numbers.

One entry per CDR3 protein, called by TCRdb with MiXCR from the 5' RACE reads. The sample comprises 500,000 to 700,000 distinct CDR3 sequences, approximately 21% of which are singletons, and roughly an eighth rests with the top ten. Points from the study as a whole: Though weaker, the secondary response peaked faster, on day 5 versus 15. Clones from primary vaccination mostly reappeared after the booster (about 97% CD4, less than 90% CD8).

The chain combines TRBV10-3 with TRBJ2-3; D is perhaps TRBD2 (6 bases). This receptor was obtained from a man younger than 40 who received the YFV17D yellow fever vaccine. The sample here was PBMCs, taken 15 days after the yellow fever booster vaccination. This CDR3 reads CAISESPSATDTQYF. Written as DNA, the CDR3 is TGTGCCATCAGTGAGTCGCCTAGCGCCACAGATACGCAGTATTTT.